The table lists the clone carrying this T cell receptor beta chain with a count of one. The antigen is undetermined. Measured with immunoSEQ multiplex PCR; TCRdb has only the in-frame clones, and not every one. This table has some 140,000 clones, under 95% appearing once. CDR1 is SNHLY and CDR2 is FYNNEI in the germline V gene. The CDR3 totals 13 residues. The junction had 4 bases not matched to a gene; V was cut back by 4 bases and J by 10 bases. The sample comes from a study of T cell responses to AZD1222 COVID-19 vaccine. Whole-study findings and limits: Donors were mostly white British, more females; clonal diversity possibly underestimated. Sampling captured repertoires only after the peak T cell response. Nearly half of spike-specific TCRs reportedly target variant regions that are unmutated in the B.1.351 and B.1.1.7 variants.

Sequenced material: peripheral blood, taken on day 0 of AZD1222 vaccination. The sequence was obtained from an adult in good health. This chain joins TRBV2 and TRBJ2-1; 10 bases are a match to TRBD1. The CDR3 bases are TGTGCCAGCAGTGGGGACAGGGGTAGGGAGCAGTTCTTC. Protein sequence: CASSGDRGREQFF.